This T cell receptor (beta chain) stems from a study of CXCR3-negative and CXCR3-positive naive CD8 T cells. This CDR3 comprises 14 residues. Germline CDR1 is MDHEN and CDR2 is SYDVKM. UMI labels and 5' RACE were used to prepare the TRB cDNA libraries. TCRdb reanalyzed the 5' RACE reads, giving one entry per CDR3 protein sequence and no DNA. The sample features about 56,000 distinct CDR3 sequences, with about 0.84% in its top ten. Naive cells were sorted as CD45RO-, CCR7+, CD27+ and CD95-. Points on this clonotype: What it recognizes is unknown.

General study findings and limits: Naive CXCR3-negative cells resembled naive CXCR3-positive cells in TRBV-TRBJ usage; memory cells differed. Cryopreserved cells showed partially decreased CXCR3 expression, and most assays used fresh PBMCs. Relative to memory CD8+ cells, whose diversity was much lower, both naive subsets had comparably high diversity. The TRB CDR3s that CXCR3-positive naive cells carried were more hydrophobic than those of CXCR3-negative naive cells.

The chain employs TRBV28 and TRBJ2-7; TCRdb picks TRBD2, but there is no DNA to check that call. Input material: naive CXCR3+ CD8+ T cells from blood. Subset noted: CD45RO-CCR7+CD27+CD95- naive CD8+ T cells expressing CXCR3 (TNR3+). The clonotype originates from a human donor in good health. Some clones in this sample may be carry-over from other donors' samples. The CDR3 sequence is CASSFIGSDGEQYF.